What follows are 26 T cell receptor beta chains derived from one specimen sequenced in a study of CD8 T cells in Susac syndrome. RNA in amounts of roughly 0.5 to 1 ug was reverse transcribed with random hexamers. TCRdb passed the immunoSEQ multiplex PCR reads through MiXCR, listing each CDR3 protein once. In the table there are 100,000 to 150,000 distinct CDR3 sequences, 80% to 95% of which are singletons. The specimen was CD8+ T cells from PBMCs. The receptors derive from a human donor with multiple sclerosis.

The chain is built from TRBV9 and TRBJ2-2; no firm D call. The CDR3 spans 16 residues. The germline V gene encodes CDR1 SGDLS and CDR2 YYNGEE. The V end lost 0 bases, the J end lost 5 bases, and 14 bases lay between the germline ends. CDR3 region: CASSVEGRKGTGELFF. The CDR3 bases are TGTGCCAGCAGCGTAGAGGGAAGGAAGGGTACCGGGGAGCTGTTTTTT.

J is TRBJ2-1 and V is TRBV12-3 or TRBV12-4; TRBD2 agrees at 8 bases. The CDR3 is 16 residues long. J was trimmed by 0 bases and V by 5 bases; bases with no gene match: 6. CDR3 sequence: CASSTTSVSSYNEQFF. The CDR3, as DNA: TGTGCCAGCAGTACGACTAGCGTCAGCTCCTACAATGAGCAGTTCTTC.

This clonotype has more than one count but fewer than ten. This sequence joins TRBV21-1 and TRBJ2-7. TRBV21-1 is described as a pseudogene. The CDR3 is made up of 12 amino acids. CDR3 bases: TGTGCCAGCAGCAATAGCGGCTACGAGCAGTACGTC. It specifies CASSNSGYEQYV.

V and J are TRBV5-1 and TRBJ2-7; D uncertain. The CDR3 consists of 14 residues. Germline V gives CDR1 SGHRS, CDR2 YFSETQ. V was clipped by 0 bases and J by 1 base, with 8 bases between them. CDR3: CASSLGTDSYEQYF. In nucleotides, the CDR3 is TGCGCCAGCAGCTTGGGTACAGATTCCTACGAGCAGTACTTC. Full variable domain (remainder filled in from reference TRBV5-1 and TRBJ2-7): KAGVTQTPRYLIKTRGQQVTLSCSPISGHRSVSWYQQTPGQGLQFLFEYFSETQRNKGNFPGRFSGRQFSNSRSEMNVSTLELGDSALYLCASSLGTDSYEQYFGPGTRLTVT.

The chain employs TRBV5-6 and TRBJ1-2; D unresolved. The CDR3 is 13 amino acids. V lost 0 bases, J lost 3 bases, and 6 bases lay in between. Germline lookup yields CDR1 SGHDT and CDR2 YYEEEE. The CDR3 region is CASSLAGYYGYTF. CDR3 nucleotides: TGTGCCAGCAGCTTGGCCGGCTACTATGGCTACACCTTC.

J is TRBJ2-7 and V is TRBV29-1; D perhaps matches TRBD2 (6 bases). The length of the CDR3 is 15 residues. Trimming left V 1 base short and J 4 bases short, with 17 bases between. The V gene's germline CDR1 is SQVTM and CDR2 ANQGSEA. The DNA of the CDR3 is TGCAGCGTTGAAGGAGGAGGGAGCAGAAAATACGAGCAGTACTTC. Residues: CSVEGGGSRKYEQYF.

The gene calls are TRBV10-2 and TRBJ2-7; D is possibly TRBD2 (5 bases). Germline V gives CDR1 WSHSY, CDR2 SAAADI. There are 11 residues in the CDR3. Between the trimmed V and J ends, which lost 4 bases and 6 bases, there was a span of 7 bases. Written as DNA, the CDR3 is TGCGCCAGCAGTGCAGGAGGCGAGCAGTACTTC. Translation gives CASSAGGEQYF.

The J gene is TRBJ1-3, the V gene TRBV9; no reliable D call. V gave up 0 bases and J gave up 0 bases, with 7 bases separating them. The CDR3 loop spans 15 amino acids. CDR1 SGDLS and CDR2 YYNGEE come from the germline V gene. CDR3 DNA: TGTGCCAGCAGCGTAGGGACCTCCTCTGGAAACACCATATATTTT. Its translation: CASSVGTSSGNTIYF. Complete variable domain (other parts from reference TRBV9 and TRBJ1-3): DSGVTQTPKHLITATGQRVTLRCSPRSGDLSVYWYQQSLDQGLQFLIQYYNGEERAKGNILERFSAQQFPDLHSELNLSSLELGDSALYFCASSVGTSSGNTIYFGEGSWLTVV.

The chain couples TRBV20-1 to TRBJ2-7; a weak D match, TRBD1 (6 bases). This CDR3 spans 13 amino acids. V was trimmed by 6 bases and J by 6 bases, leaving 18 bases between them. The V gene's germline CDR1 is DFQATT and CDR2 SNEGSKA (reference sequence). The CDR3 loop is CSAEGGWSREQYF. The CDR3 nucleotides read TGCAGTGCGGAAGGGGGTTGGTCTCGCGAGCAGTACTTC.

CDR3 in DNA: TGTGCCAGCAGACATTCTAGCTCCTACAATGAGCAGTTCTTC. The encoded protein is CASRHSSSYNEQFF. The J gene is TRBJ2-1, the V gene TRBV27; D is ambiguous. The V gene's germline CDR1 is MNHEY and CDR2 SMNVEV (reference sequence). V lost 6 bases and J lost 0, with 9 bases in between. This CDR3 contains 14 residues.

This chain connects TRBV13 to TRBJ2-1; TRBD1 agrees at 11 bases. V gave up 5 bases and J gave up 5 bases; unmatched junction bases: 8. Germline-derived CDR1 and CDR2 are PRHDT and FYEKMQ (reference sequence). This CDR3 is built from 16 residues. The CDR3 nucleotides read TGTGCCAGCAGCCACAGGGACAGGGGGACCAACAATGAGCAGTTCTTC. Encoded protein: CASSHRDRGTNNEQFF.

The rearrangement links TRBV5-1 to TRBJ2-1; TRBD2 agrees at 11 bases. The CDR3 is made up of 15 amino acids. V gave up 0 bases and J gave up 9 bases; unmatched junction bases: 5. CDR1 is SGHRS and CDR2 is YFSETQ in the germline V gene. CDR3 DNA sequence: TGCGCCAGCAGCTTGGAAGTAGCGGGAGGGGGTGAGCAGTTCTTC. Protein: CASSLEVAGGGEQFF.

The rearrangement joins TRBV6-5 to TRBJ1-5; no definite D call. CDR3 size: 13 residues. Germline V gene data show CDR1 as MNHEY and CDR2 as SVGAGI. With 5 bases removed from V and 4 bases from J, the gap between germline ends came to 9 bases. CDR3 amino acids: CASSANRNQPQHF. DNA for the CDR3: TGTGCCAGCAGTGCGAACCGAAATCAGCCCCAGCATTTT.

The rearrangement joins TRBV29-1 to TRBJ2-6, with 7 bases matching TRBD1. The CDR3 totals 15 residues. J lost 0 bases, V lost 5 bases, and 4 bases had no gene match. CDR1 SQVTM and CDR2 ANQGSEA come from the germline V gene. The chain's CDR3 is CSVKSGGSGANVLTF. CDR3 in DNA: TGCAGCGTTAAATCAGGGGGCTCTGGGGCCAACGTCCTGACTTTC.

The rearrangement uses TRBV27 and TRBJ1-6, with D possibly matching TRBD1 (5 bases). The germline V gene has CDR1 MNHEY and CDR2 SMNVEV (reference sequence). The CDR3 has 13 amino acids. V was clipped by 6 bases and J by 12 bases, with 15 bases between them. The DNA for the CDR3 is TGTGCCAGCAGGACCGGGGCCGGGGTACCCCTCCACTTT. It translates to CASRTGAGVPLHF.

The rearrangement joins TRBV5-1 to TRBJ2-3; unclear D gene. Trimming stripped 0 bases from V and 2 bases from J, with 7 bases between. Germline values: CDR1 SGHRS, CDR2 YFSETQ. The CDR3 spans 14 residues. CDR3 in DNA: TGCGCCAGCAGCTTGGGAAGGCCCACAGATACGCAGTATTTT. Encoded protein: CASSLGRPTDTQYF. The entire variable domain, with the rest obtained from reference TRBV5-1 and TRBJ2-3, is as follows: KAGVTQTPRYLIKTRGQQVTLSCSPISGHRSVSWYQQTPGQGLQFLFEYFSETQRNKGNFPGRFSGRQFSNSRSEMNVSTLELGDSALYLCASSLGRPTDTQYFGPGTRLTVL.

The CDR3 here is CASSSPASRYEQYF. The DNA for the CDR3 is TGTGCCAGCAGTTCCCCGGCGAGTCGCTACGAGCAGTACTTC. The V gene is TRBV28, the J gene TRBJ2-7, with D hard to call. Germline V lookup: CDR1 MDHEN, CDR2 SYDVKM. V dropped 4 bases and J dropped 3 bases, with 13 bases sitting between them. CDR3 size: 14 residues.

CDR3 coding DNA: TGTGCCACCAGCCCAGAGGGGGGACAGGGGGTAGATACGCAGTATTTT. Translating gives CATSPEGGQGVDTQYF. The rearrangement uses TRBV15 and TRBJ2-3, with TRBD1 matching 11 bases. This CDR3 contains 16 residues. CDR1 and CDR2 from the germline V gene are LNHNV and YYDKDF (reference sequence). The J segment lost 5 bases and the V segment lost 5 bases, leaving 9 bases of the junction unmatched.

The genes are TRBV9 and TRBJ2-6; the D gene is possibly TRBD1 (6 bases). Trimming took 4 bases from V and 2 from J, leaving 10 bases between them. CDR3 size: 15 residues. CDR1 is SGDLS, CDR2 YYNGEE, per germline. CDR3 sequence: CASSTGSAGANVLTF. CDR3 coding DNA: TGTGCCAGCAGCACAGGGTCGGCTGGGGCCAACGTCCTGACTTTC.

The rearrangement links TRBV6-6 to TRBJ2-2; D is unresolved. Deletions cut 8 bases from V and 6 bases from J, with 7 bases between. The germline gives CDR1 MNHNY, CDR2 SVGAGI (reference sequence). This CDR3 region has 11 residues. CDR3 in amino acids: CASGWAGELFF. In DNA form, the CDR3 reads TGTGCCAGCGGTTGGGCCGGGGAGCTGTTTTTT.

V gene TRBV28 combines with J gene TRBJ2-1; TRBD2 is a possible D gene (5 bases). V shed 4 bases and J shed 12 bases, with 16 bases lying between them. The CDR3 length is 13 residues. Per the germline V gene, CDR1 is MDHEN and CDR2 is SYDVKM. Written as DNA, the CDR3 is TGTGCCAGCAGTTCGGCTACTAGGCCGTTGCAGTTCTTC. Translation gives CASSSATRPLQFF.

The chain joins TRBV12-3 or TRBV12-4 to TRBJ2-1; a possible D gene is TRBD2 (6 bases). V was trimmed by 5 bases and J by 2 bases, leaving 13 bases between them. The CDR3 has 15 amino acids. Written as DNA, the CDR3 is TGTGCCAGCAGTCTACCCGGGAGCGCCTACAATGAGCAGTTCTTC. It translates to CASSLPGSAYNEQFF.

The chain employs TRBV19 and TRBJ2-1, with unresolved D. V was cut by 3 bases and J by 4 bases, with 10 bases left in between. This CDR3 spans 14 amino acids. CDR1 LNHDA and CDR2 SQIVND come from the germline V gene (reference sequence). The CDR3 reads CASSISRQYNEQFF. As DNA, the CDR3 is TGTGCCAGTAGTATTAGTCGGCAGTACAATGAGCAGTTCTTC.

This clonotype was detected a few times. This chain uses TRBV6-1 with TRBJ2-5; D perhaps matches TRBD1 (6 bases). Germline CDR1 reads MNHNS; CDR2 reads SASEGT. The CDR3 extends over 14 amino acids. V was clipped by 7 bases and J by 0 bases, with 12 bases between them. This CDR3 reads CASTVDRHQETQYF. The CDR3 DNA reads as TGTGCCAGCACCGTGGACAGACACCAAGAGACCCAGTACTTC.

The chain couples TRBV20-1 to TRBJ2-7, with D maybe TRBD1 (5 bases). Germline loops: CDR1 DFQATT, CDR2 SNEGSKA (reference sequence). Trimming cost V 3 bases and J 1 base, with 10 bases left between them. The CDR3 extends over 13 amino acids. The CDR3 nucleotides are TGCAGTGCTAGTAGGGCAGGGTCCTACGAGCAGTACTTC. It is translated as CSASRAGSYEQYF.

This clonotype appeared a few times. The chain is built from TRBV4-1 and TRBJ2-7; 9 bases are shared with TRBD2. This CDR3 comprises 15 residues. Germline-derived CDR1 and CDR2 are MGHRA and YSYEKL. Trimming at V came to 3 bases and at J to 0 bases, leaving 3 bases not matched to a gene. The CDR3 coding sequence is TGCGCCAGCAGCCAGCAAGCGGGGGGCTCCTACGAGCAGTACGTC. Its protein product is CASSQQAGGSYEQYV.